Listed below are T cell receptor beta chains from one sample, sequenced in a study of OX40 agonist ivuxolimab in advanced cancers. TCRdb's table, derived via immunoSEQ multiplex PCR, lists solely in-frame clones and lacks some. Of approximately 110,000 clones listed, 85% to 95% are singletons. This specimen consisted of CD4+ or CD8+ T cells sorted from blood, obtained in a trial of the OX40 agonist ivuxolimab. The receptors were sampled from an adult with an advanced solid tumor such as melanoma, head and neck, liver or kidney cancer. CDR3s include the opening cysteine and the closing phenylalanine or tryptophan. Fields, in order: CDR3 protein, CDR3 DNA, D gene, V gene, J gene, clone size. The D gene is left open where the match is weak. Some rows have no size entry. The others give once, few or many, or a class for an expanded clone.

CDR3: CASSFNGGRNEKLFF
DNA: TGTGCCAGCAGTTTTAATGGGGGGAGAAATGAAAAACTGTTTTTT
D: NA
V: TRBV28
J: TRBJ1-4
size: NA

CDR3: CATSRDSRIKLNEKLFF
DNA: TGTGCCACCAGCAGAGATTCGAGGATCAAATTGAATGAAAAACTGTTTTTT
D: NA
V: TRBV15
J: TRBJ1-4
size: NA

CDR3: CASSSVLAGNNEQFF
DNA: TGTGCCAGCAGTTCGGTACTAGCGGGAAACAATGAGCAGTTCTTC
D: TRBD2
V: TRBV6-5
J: TRBJ2-1
size: NA

CDR3: CSVSGPGNTIYF
DNA: TGCAGCGTGTCGGGGCCGGGAAACACCATATATTTT
D: NA
V: TRBV29-1
J: TRBJ1-3
size: NA

CDR3: CAWTSGGEQFF
DNA: TGTGCCTGGACCTCGGGGGGGGAGCAGTTCTTC
D: TRBD2
V: TRBV30
J: TRBJ2-1
size: NA

CDR3: CASSLKLSSPSYNEQFF
DNA: TGTGCCAGCAGCCTAAAACTTTCCAGTCCCTCCTACAATGAGCAGTTCTTC
D: NA
V: TRBV7-9
J: TRBJ2-1
size: NA

CDR3: CASSHYTGSSYEQYF
DNA: TGTGCCAGCAGCCACTATACCGGGAGCTCCTACGAGCAGTACTTC
D: NA
V: TRBV14
J: TRBJ2-7
size: once

CDR3: CASSGGSWTGSAEQYF
DNA: TGTGCCAGCAGCGGGGGCTCTTGGACAGGGTCCGCCGAGCAGTACTTC
D: TRBD1
V: TRBV7-9
J: TRBJ2-7
size: NA

CDR3: CASSLSYTGSYEQYF
DNA: TGTGCCAGCAGTTTATCGTATACAGGGTCCTACGAGCAGTACTTC
D: NA
V: TRBV27
J: TRBJ2-7
size: once

CDR3: CASSKTGWTEAFF
DNA: TGTGCCAGCTCAAAGACAGGGTGGACTGAAGCTTTCTTT
D: TRBD1
V: TRBV18
J: TRBJ1-1
size: NA

CDR3: CASSSQGAHEKLFF
DNA: TGTGCCAGCAGCTCCCAGGGGGCACACGAAAAACTGTTTTTT
D: TRBD1
V: TRBV11-2
J: TRBJ1-4
size: few

CDR3: CASNQAGQPQHF
DNA: TGTGCCAGCAACCAAGCAGGACAGCCCCAGCATTTT
D: NA
V: TRBV27
J: TRBJ1-5
size: NA